These T cell receptor beta chains were read from a single sample in a study of blood T cell repertoires in COVID-19. TCRdb keeps only in-frame clones here, not all; method: immunoSEQ multiplex PCR. The table has 300,000 to 450,000 clones, around 92% seen once; the top ten hold around 3%. The sample taken for sequencing was peripheral blood. The receptor set was obtained from a woman aged 25 to 39 with COVID-19, enrolled during active disease. CDR3s include the opening cysteine and the closing phenylalanine or tryptophan. The order of the fields is CDR3 protein, CDR3 DNA, V gene, D gene, J gene, CDR3 length, clone size. A D gene is named only where the DNA matches it firmly. The size entry is marked missing in some rows and otherwise reads once, few, many or a size class.

CDR3: CASSPGANTGELFF; DNA: TGCGCCAGCAGTCCAGGCGCGAACACCGGGGAGCTGTTTTTT; V: TRBV10-1; D: NA; J: TRBJ2-2; length: 14; size: NA
CDR3: CASGRLTGQNSPLHF; DNA: TGTGCCAGCGGGCGCCTAACGGGACAGAATTCACCCCTCCACTTT; V: TRBV6-5; D: TRBD1; J: TRBJ1-6; length: 15; size: NA
CDR3: CASSSSRHLLSNTEAFF; DNA: TGTGCCAGCAGCTCCTCTAGGCACCTTCTGTCGAACACTGAAGCTTTCTTT; V: TRBV5-5; D: NA; J: TRBJ1-1; length: 17; size: NA
CDR3: CASGDFDTQYF; DNA: TGTGCCAGCGGCGACTTTGATACGCAGTATTTT; V: TRBV12-3/TRBV12-4; D: NA; J: TRBJ2-3; length: 11; size: NA
CDR3: CAISEGGDNEQFF; DNA: TGTGCCATCAGTGAGGGAGGAGACAATGAGCAGTTCTTC; V: TRBV10-3; D: NA; J: TRBJ2-1; length: 13; size: NA
CDR3: CASSLARASPYGYTF; DNA: TGTGCCAGCAGCTTAGCGAGGGCCAGCCCCTATGGCTACACCTTC; V: TRBV7-8; D: NA; J: TRBJ1-2; length: 15; size: once
CDR3: CASSFVGPGLNTGELFF; DNA: TGTGCCAGCAGTTTTGTTGGTCCGGGACTTAACACCGGGGAGCTGTTTTTT; V: TRBV27; D: NA; J: TRBJ2-2; length: 17; size: NA
CDR3: CASSKTGTGELFF; DNA: TGTGCCAGCAGTAAGACAGGGACCGGGGAGCTGTTTTTT; V: TRBV27; D: TRBD1; J: TRBJ2-2; length: 13; size: NA
CDR3: CASSQGTGGGETQYF; DNA: TGTGCTAGCAGCCAGGGGACAGGGGGCGGGGAGACCCAGTACTTC; V: TRBV7-7; D: TRBD1; J: TRBJ2-5; length: 15; size: NA
CDR3: CASRRGAGQGGPNYGYTF; DNA: TGCGCCAGCAGGAGAGGCGCGGGACAGGGGGGCCCTAACTATGGCTACACCTTC; V: TRBV10-1; D: TRBD1; J: TRBJ1-2; length: 18; size: NA
CDR3: CSARQGAEAFF; DNA: TGCAGTGCTAGACAGGGCGCTGAAGCTTTCTTT; V: TRBV20-1; D: NA; J: TRBJ1-1; length: 11; size: NA
CDR3: CASSHASTYEQYF; DNA: TGTGCCAGCAGCCATGCATCTACCTACGAGCAGTACTTC; V: TRBV14; D: NA; J: TRBJ2-7; length: 13; size: NA
CDR3: CASSFSGGNYGYTF; DNA: TGTGCCAGCAGTTTTTCCGGAGGAAACTATGGCTACACCTTC; V: TRBV28; D: NA; J: TRBJ1-2; length: 14; size: NA
CDR3: CAISESPRQSNQPQHF; DNA: TGTGCCATCAGTGAATCCCCCCGACAGAGCAATCAGCCCCAGCATTTT; V: TRBV10-3; D: NA; J: TRBJ1-5; length: 16; size: NA
CDR3: CASSQGATGAPYEQYF; DNA: TGCGCCAGCAGCCAAGGAGCAACAGGGGCCCCCTACGAGCAGTACTTC; V: TRBV4-3; D: TRBD1; J: TRBJ2-7; length: 16; size: NA
CDR3: CASSPTGGLAFEQFF; DNA: TGTGCCAGCAGCCCGACTGGGGGACTAGCTTTTGAGCAGTTCTTC; V: TRBV7-2; D: TRBD2; J: TRBJ2-1; length: 15; size: NA
CDR3: CASREGSGGDDGNEKLFF; DNA: TGTGCCAGCCGCGAAGGAAGCGGCGGGGACGATGGGAATGAAAAACTGTTTTTT; V: TRBV2; D: NA; J: TRBJ1-4; length: 18; size: NA
CDR3: CASSRQNYGYTF; DNA: TGTGCCAGCAGCAGACAGAACTATGGCTACACCTTC; V: TRBV12-3/TRBV12-4; D: NA; J: TRBJ1-2; length: 12; size: NA